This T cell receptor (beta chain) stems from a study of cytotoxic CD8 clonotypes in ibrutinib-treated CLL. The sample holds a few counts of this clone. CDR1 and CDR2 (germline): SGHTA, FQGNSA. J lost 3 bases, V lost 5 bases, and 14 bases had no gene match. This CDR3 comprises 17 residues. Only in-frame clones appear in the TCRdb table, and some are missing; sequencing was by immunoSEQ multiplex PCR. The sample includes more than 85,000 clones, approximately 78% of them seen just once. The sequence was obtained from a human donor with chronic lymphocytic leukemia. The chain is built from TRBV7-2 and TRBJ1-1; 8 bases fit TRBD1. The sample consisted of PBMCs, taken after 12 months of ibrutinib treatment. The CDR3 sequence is CASSPKRQGSFYTEAFF. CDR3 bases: TGTGCCAGCAGCCCTAAAAGACAGGGGTCGTTTTACACTGAAGCTTTCTTT.